This T cell receptor (beta chain) was retrieved from a study of T cell responses to AZD1222 COVID-19 vaccine. Study observations and caveats: Repertoire sampling was restricted to post-peak T cell response timepoints.

In the case of this clone: Its antigen is not known.

Pooled samples include second doses given at about 4 or 12 weeks. Sequencing used immunoSEQ multiplex PCR; TCRdb keeps in-frame clones, though not all of them. In the table there are tens of thousands of clones, about 88% of which are singletons. This CDR3 comprises 17 residues. The germline V and J ends were trimmed by 2 bases and 1 base, with 15 bases remaining between them. Looked up from germline, CDR1 is LGHNT and CDR2 is FRNRAP. The clonotype comes from an adult who received the AZD1222 COVID-19 vaccine. The sequencing here drew on peripheral blood, taken 28 days after the second AZD1222 dose. This chain connects TRBV12-5 to TRBJ1-3; no firm D call. CDR3 nucleotide sequence: TGTGCTAGTGGTTTGACTACCCCCTCAGCATCTGGAAACACCATATATTTT. This translates into CASGLTTPSASGNTIYF.